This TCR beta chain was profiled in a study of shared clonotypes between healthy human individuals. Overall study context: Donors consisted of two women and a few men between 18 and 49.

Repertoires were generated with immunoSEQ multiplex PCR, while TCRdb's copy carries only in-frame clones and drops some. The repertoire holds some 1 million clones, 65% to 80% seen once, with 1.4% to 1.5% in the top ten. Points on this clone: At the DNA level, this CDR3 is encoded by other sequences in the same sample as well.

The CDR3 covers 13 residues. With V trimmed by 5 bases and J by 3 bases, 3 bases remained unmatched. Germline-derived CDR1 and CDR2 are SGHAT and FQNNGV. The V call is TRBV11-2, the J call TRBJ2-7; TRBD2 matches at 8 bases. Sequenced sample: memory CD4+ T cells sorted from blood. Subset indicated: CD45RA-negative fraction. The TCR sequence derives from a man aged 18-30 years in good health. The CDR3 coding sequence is TGTGCCAGCAGCGCGGGACTAGGCTACGAGCAGTACTTC. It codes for CASSAGLGYEQYF.